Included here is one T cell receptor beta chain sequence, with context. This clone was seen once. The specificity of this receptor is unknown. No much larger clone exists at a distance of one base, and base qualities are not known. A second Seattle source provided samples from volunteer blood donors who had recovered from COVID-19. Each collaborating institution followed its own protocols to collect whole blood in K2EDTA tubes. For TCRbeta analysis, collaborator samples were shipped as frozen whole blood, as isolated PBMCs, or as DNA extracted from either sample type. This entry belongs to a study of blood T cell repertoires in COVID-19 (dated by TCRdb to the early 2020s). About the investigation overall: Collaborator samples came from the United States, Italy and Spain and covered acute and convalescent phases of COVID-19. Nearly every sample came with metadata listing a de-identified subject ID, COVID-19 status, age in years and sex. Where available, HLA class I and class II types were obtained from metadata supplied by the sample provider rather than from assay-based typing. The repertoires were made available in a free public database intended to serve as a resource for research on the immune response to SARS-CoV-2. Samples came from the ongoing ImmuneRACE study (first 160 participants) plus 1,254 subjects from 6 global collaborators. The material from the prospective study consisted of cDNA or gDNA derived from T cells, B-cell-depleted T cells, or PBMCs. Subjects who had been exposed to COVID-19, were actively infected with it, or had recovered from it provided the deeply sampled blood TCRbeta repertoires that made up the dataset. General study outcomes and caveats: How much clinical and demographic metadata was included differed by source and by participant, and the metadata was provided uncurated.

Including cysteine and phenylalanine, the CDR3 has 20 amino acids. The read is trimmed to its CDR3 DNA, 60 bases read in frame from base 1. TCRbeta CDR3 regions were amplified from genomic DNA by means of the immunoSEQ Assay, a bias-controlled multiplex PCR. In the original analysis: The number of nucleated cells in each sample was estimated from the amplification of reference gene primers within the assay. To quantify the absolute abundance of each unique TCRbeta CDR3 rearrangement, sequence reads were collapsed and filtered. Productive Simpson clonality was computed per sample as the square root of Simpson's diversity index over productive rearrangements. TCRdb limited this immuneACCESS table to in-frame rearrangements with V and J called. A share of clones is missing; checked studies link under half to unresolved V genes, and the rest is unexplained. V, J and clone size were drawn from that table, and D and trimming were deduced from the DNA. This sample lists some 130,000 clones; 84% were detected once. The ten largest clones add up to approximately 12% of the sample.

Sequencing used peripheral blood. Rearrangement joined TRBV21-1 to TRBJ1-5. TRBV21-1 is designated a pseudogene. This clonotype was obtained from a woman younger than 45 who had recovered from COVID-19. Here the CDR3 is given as CASSKWIQWRAGHSNQPQHF. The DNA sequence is TGTGCCAGCAGCAAATGGATTCAATGGAGGGCAGGTCATAGCAATCAGCCCCAGCATTTT.